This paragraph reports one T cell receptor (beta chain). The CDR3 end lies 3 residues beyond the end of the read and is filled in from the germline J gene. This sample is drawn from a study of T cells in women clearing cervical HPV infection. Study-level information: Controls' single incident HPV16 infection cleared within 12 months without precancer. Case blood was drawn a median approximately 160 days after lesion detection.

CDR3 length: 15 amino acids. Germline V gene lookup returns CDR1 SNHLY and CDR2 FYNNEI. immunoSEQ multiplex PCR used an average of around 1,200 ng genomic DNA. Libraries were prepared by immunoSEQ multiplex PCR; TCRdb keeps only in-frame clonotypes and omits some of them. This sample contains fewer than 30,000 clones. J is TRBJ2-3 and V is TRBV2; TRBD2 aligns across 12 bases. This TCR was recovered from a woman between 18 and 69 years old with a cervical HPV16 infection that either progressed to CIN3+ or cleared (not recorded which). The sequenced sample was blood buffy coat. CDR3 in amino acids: CASSTGTSGFETQYF. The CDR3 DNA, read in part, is TGTGCCAGCAGTACCGGGACTAGCGGGTTTGAGACG. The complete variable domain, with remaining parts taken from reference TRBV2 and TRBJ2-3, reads EPEVTQTPSHQVTQMGQEVILRCVPISNHLYFYWYRQILGQKVEFLVSFYNNEISEKSEIFDDQFSVERPDGSNFTLKIRSTKLEDSAMYFCASSTGTSGFETQYFGPGTRLTVL.